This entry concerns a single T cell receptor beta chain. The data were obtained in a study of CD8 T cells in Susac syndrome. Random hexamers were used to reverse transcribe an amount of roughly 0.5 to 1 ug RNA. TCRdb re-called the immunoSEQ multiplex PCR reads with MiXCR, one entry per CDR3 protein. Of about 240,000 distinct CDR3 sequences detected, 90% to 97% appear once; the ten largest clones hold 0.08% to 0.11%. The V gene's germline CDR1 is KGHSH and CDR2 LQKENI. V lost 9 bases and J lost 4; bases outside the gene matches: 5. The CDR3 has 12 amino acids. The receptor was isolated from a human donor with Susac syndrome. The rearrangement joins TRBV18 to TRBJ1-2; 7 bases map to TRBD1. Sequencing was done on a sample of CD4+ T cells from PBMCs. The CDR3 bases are TGTGCCAGTGGCGGACAGGTCTATGGCTACACCTTC. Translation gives CASGGQVYGYTF.